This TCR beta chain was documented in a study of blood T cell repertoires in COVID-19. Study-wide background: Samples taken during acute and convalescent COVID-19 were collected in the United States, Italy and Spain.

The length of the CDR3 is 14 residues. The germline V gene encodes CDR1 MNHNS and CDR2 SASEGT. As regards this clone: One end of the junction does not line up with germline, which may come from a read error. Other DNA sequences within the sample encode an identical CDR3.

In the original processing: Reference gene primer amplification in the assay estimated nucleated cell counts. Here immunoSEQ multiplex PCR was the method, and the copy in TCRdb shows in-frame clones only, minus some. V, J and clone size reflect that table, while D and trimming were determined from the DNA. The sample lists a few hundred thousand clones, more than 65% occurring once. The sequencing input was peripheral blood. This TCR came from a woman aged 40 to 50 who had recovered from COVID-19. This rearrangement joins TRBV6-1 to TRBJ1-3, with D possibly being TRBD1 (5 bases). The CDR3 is CASSESGLGNTIYF. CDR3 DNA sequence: TGTGCCAGCAGTGAATCAGGGCTCGGAAATACCATATATTTT.